Following are 19 T cell receptor beta chains from one sample sequenced in a study of PD-1 blockade in classical Hodgkin lymphoma. Each patient experienced a relapse that followed autologous stem cell transplantation, and brentuximab vedotin exposure varied. The data were produced by immunoSEQ multiplex PCR, yet TCRdb's version contains in-frame clones alone and is incomplete. The sample holds about 97,000 clones, 75% to 90% seen once. The sample here was peripheral blood mononuclear cells (PBMCs), taken at baseline. These receptors all stem from a human donor with classical Hodgkin lymphoma.

The rearrangement uses TRBV6-5 and TRBJ2-5; D not certain. CDR1 and CDR2 from the germline V gene are MNHEY and SVGAGI. V shed 1 base and J shed 2 bases, with 14 bases lying between them. This CDR3 is built from 16 residues. CDR3 protein: CASSYLSVGLQETQYF. CDR3 nucleotide sequence: TGTGCCAGCAGTTACTTAAGTGTGGGGTTACAAGAGACCCAGTACTTC.

V gene TRBV6-5 combines with J gene TRBJ1-1; maybe TRBD1 (6 bases). Germline V gene data show CDR1 as MNHEY and CDR2 as SVGAGI. The ends were cut back, 6 bases at V and 4 bases at J, with 15 bases in the middle. This CDR3 spans 14 amino acids. CDR3 DNA sequence: TGTGCCAGCAGCCCCCTCCAGGGGAGCACTGAAGCTTTCTTT. Translated, it gives CASSPLQGSTEAFF.

The chain has TRBV29-1 and TRBJ2-2; TRBD2 agrees at 10 bases. V trimming: 7 bases; J trimming: 3 bases; junction bases outside the gene matches: 2. The CDR3 consists of 13 residues. CDR1 SQVTM and CDR2 ANQGSEA come from the germline V gene. CDR3 nucleotides: TGCAGCGGGAGCGGGAGGGACACCGGGGAGCTGTTTTTT. Its protein is CSGSGRDTGELFF.

This clone was seen a few times. The V and J genes are TRBV5-8 and TRBJ1-5, with D possibly TRBD1 on 5 matching bases. Trimming left V 4 bases short and J 10 bases short, with 12 bases between. The CDR3 is made up of 12 amino acids. Germline values: CDR1 SGHTS, CDR2 YDEGEE. The CDR3: CASSGGVVPQHF. Here the CDR3 DNA reads TGTGCCAGCAGCGGGGGTGTCGTCCCCCAGCATTTT.

The gene calls are TRBV7-9 and TRBJ2-5, with no clear D. Trimming took off 5 bases at V and 2 bases at J, with 15 bases between the two ends. CDR3 length: 15 amino acids. The germline V gene encodes CDR1 SEHNR and CDR2 FQNEAQ (reference sequence). CDR3: CASSTQGALQETQYF. The CDR3 DNA reads TGTGCCAGCAGCACCCAAGGTGCCCTACAAGAGACCCAGTACTTC.

This clone was detected once. CDR3 region: CASKAGDSYEQYF. In nucleotides, the CDR3 is TGTGCCAGCAAAGCAGGGGACTCCTACGAGCAGTACTTC. The gene calls are TRBV2 and TRBJ2-7; tentatively, D is TRBD1 (6 bases). CDR1 and CDR2 (germline): SNHLY, FYNNEI. V was pared by 7 bases and J by 0 bases, with 10 bases between. CDR3 length: 13 residues.

The CDR3 loop reads CASSLGSFPRSGANVLTF. The CDR3 DNA reads TGTGCCAGCAGCTTAGGTAGCTTTCCCCGCTCTGGGGCCAACGTCCTGACTTTC. The V and J genes are TRBV7-7 and TRBJ2-6; the D is unclear. Trimming stripped 1 base from V and 0 bases from J, with 13 bases between. From germline, CDR1 is SSHAT and CDR2 FNYEAQ (reference sequence). The CDR3 sequence is 18 residues long.

J is TRBJ2-5 and V is TRBV6-5, with 10 bases lining up with TRBD1. Germline lookup yields CDR1 MNHEY and CDR2 SVGAGI. This CDR3 is 14 amino acids long. With V trimmed by 6 bases and J by 4 bases, 5 bases remained unmatched. The chain's CDR3 is CASSRDRGGETQYF. The CDR3 nucleotides are TGTGCCAGCAGCCGGGACAGGGGAGGAGAGACCCAGTACTTC.

The chain employs TRBV7-9 and TRBJ1-2; 8 bases agree with TRBD1. The length of the CDR3 is 16 residues. With V trimmed by 1 base and J by 6 bases, 10 bases remained unmatched. Looked up from germline, CDR1 is SEHNR and CDR2 is FQNEAQ (reference sequence). The DNA for the CDR3 is TGTGCCAGCAGCTTAGGGGAGACAGGGGTAGCGGATGGCTACACCTTC. Protein sequence: CASSLGETGVADGYTF.

The chain has TRBV11-2 and TRBJ2-1, with 11 bases that match TRBD2. Per germline, CDR1 SGHAT and CDR2 FQNNGV. CDR3 length: 16 amino acids. The V segment lost 3 bases and the J segment 8 bases; nucleotides outside the gene matches: 9. Here the CDR3 reads CASSFLTSGSPDEQFF. CDR3 bases: TGTGCCAGCAGCTTCCTAACTAGCGGGAGTCCGGATGAGCAGTTCTTC.

In nucleotides, the CDR3 is TGTGCCAGCAGCTTGGGCGGGGTCTGGGAGACCCAGTACTTC. This gives the protein CASSLGGVWETQYF. The gene calls are TRBV11-2 and TRBJ2-5; D is possibly TRBD2 (6 bases). There are 14 residues in the CDR3. V was shortened by 3 bases and J by 5 bases, with 13 bases between the two germline ends. Per the germline V gene, CDR1 is SGHAT and CDR2 is FQNNGV. Combining the CDR3 with reference TRBV11-2 and TRBJ2-5 gives the whole variable domain EAGVAQSPRYKIIEKRQSVAFWCNPISGHATLYWYQQILGQGPKLLIQFQNNGVVDDSQLPKDRFSAERLKGVDSTLKIQPAKLEDSAVYLCASSLGGVWETQYFGPGTRLLVL.

The chain employs TRBV6-1 and TRBJ1-2, with a possible D match to TRBD1 (6 bases). The CDR3 contains 13 residues. CDR1 is MNHNS, CDR2 SASEGT, per germline. Trimming stripped 8 bases from V and 4 bases from J, with 14 bases between. The CDR3 protein is CASSITGFYGYTF. CDR3 in DNA: TGTGCCAGCTCGATTACAGGGTTCTATGGCTACACCTTC.

The chain is built from TRBV5-4 and TRBJ2-3; no firm D call. Germline V gene lookup returns CDR1 SGHNT and CDR2 YYREEE (reference sequence). The CDR3 loop spans 13 amino acids. V lost 7 bases and J lost 0, with 9 bases in between. The CDR3 spells CASRAPSTDTQYF. CDR3 coding DNA: TGTGCCAGCCGGGCACCCAGCACAGATACGCAGTATTTT.

V is TRBV27 and J is TRBJ1-5; D is undetermined. Germline assignment: CDR1 MNHEY and CDR2 SMNVEV (reference sequence). The CDR3 length is 14 residues. V gave up 10 bases and J gave up 0 bases, with 13 bases separating them. CDR3 residues: CATGRTLSNQPQHF. The CDR3 nucleotides read TGTGCCACCGGGAGGACCCTTAGCAATCAGCCCCAGCATTTT.

V is TRBV2 and J is TRBJ2-7, with D tentatively TRBD2 (6 bases). The CDR3 sequence is 13 residues long. Germline values: CDR1 SNHLY, CDR2 FYNNEI. Trimming pared 10 bases from V and 3 bases from J, leaving 16 bases between. As DNA, the CDR3 is TGTGCCACCCAAAGCGGGTTCCGCTACGAGCAGTACTTC. Amino acids: CATQSGFRYEQYF.

The chain uses TRBV5-6 and TRBJ2-3; 9 bases are shared with TRBD1. The CDR3 extends over 16 amino acids. The J segment lost 1 base and the V segment lost 1 base, leaving 4 bases of the junction unmatched. Germline V gene lookup returns CDR1 SGHDT and CDR2 YYEEEE. CDR3 loop: CASSLWRTGGTDTQYF. CDR3 DNA: TGTGCCAGCAGCTTGTGGAGGACAGGGGGCACAGATACGCAGTATTTT.

The table lists this clone with a few counts. The rearrangement uses TRBV11-2 and TRBJ1-1; weak D call: TRBD1 (6 bases). This CDR3 comprises 14 residues. V shed 3 bases and J shed 11 bases, with 19 bases lying between them. Per the germline V gene, CDR1 is SGHAT and CDR2 is FQNNGV. The CDR3 DNA follows: TGTGCCAGCAGCTTCTCGACAGGACTATCTACGGCTTTCTTT. Amino acids: CASSFSTGLSTAFF.

The chain carries TRBV9 and TRBJ2-7; 7 bases are a match to TRBD2. This CDR3 spans 14 amino acids. Per germline, CDR1 SGDLS and CDR2 YYNGEE. V dropped 4 bases and J dropped 2; count of bases not matched to a gene: 6. The CDR3 is CASSPMGGAYEQYF. As DNA, the CDR3 is TGTGCCAGCAGCCCGATGGGGGGGGCCTACGAGCAGTACTTC.

The chain combines TRBV4-2 with TRBJ2-3, with D hard to call. This CDR3 is built from 11 residues. The V gene's germline CDR1 is LGHNA and CDR2 YNFKEQ. V was cut by 0 bases and J by 8 bases, with 3 bases left in between. This chain's CDR3 is CASSQEATQYF. CDR3 nucleotides: TGTGCCAGCAGCCAAGAGGCTACGCAGTATTTT.